The 15 T cell receptor beta chains given below trace back to one sample, sequenced in a study of T cell responses to AZD1222 COVID-19 vaccine. Produced via immunoSEQ multiplex PCR; TCRdb's table is partial and in-frame only. The sample consists of 100,000 to 120,000 clones, less than 95% of them appearing once. The sequenced sample was peripheral blood, obtained 28 days after the second AZD1222 dose. The receptors here all came from an adult who received the AZD1222 COVID-19 vaccine.

The chain joins TRBV12-5 to TRBJ2-7; D call uncertain. The CDR3 spans 11 residues. With 3 bases removed from V and 4 bases from J, the gap between germline ends came to 4 bases. The germline V gene has CDR1 LGHNT and CDR2 FRNRAP. The CDR3 DNA is TGTGCTAGTGGTTTTTCGTACGAGCAGTACTTC. Residues: CASGFSYEQYF.

The rearrangement joins TRBV5-1 to TRBJ2-7; tentatively, D is TRBD1 or TRBD2 (5 bases each). V lost 0 bases to trimming and J lost 5 bases, with 15 bases between them. Germline values: CDR1 SGHRS, CDR2 YFSETQ. The CDR3 totals 15 residues. This chain's CDR3 is CASSLDPGPQDEQYF. As DNA, the CDR3 is TGCGCCAGCAGCTTGGATCCGGGACCCCAGGACGAGCAGTACTTC.

J is TRBJ1-6 and V is TRBV4-1; D gene uncertain. The CDR3 extends over 17 amino acids. Trimming pared 4 bases from V and 5 bases from J, leaving 18 bases between. Germline loops: CDR1 MGHRA, CDR2 YSYEKL. This CDR3 is CASSPGEGKGHNSPLHF. The CDR3 nucleotides read TGCGCCAGCAGCCCTGGGGAGGGAAAAGGGCATAATTCACCCCTCCACTTT.

This clone was detected once. This chain's CDR3 is CASSNRARDGYTF. The DNA for the CDR3 is TGTGCCAGCAGTAACAGGGCACGGGATGGCTACACCTTC. This chain joins TRBV6-5 and TRBJ1-2; D is possibly TRBD1 (6 bases). This CDR3 spans 13 amino acids. Germline loops: CDR1 MNHEY, CDR2 SVGAGI. Trimming removed 5 bases from V and 6 bases from J, with 13 bases in between.

CDR3 protein: CASSVGLAGGVDTQYF. DNA for the CDR3: TGTGCCAGCAGCGTAGGACTAGCCGGGGGGGTGGATACGCAGTATTTT. The rearrangement uses TRBV9 and TRBJ2-3, with 8 bases identical to TRBD2. V trimming: 0 bases; J trimming: 6 bases; junction bases outside the gene matches: 9. Germline values: CDR1 SGDLS, CDR2 YYNGEE. CDR3 length: 16 amino acids.

V usage is TRBV5-5 and J usage is TRBJ1-1; tentative D call: TRBD1 (5 bases). The germline V and J ends were trimmed by 7 bases and 5 bases, with 18 bases remaining between them. The germline V gene encodes CDR1 SGHKS and CDR2 YYEKEE (reference sequence). This CDR3 comprises 14 residues. CDR3 sequence: CASPGDGAETEAFF. The CDR3 DNA follows: TGTGCCAGCCCCGGAGACGGGGCAGAGACTGAAGCTTTCTTT.

The chain combines TRBV5-1 with TRBJ1-1; D unclear. V lost 2 bases and J 3 bases, leaving 5 bases between the germline ends. Germline V CDR1 and CDR2: SGHRS, YFSETQ. This CDR3 has 12 residues. In nucleotides, the CDR3 is TGCGCCAGCAGCTTCGCGGACACTGAAGCTTTCTTT. This sequence encodes CASSFADTEAFF.

The rearrangement uses TRBV7-8 and TRBJ1-2; D gene unclear. Trimming removed 5 bases from V and 3 bases from J, with 16 bases in between. Per the germline V gene, CDR1 is SGHVS and CDR2 is FQNEAQ. This CDR3 comprises 15 residues. CDR3 amino acids: CASSPEEGLYYGYTF. In DNA, the CDR3 is TGTGCCAGCAGCCCCGAAGAAGGCTTGTACTATGGCTACACCTTC. The full variable domain, completed using reference TRBV7-8 and TRBJ1-2, is GAGVSQSPRYKVAKRGQDVALRCDPISGHVSLFWYQQALGQGPEFLTYFQNEAQLDKSGLPSDRFFAERPEGSVSTLKIQRTQQEDSAVYLCASSPEEGLYYGYTFGSGTRLTVV.

The chain couples TRBV5-1 to TRBJ1-2, with no clear D. Germline-derived CDR1 and CDR2 are SGHRS and YFSETQ. V lost 2 bases and J lost 0, with 11 bases in between. This CDR3 is built from 15 residues. CDR3 coding DNA: TGCGCCAGCAGCTTCATAGCGAAATCTAACTATGGCTACACCTTC. Encoded protein: CASSFIAKSNYGYTF.

V usage is TRBV6-1 and J usage is TRBJ1-1, with D uncertain. V dropped 4 bases and J dropped 0 bases, with 15 bases sitting between them. The CDR3 runs to 16 residues. Germline loops: CDR1 MNHNS, CDR2 SASEGT. CDR3 bases: TGTGCCAGCAGTGTAGCTTGGGCAGACATGAACACTGAAGCTTTCTTT. Its protein is CASSVAWADMNTEAFF.

The V gene is TRBV27, the J gene TRBJ1-2; D gene ambiguous. Between the trimmed V and J ends, which lost 4 bases and 7 bases, there was a span of 10 bases. CDR3 length equals 12 residues. Germline V CDR1 and CDR2: MNHEY, SMNVEV (reference sequence). CDR3: CASSSLSAGYTF. The CDR3 nucleotides read TGTGCCAGCAGTTCCCTCTCAGCTGGCTACACCTTC.

The CDR3 DNA reads TGTGCCAGCAGCCTACCGGTAGCACTACACAATGAGCAGTTCTTC. Amino acid sequence: CASSLPVALHNEQFF. V is TRBV5-5 and J is TRBJ2-1; unclear D gene. CDR1 is SGHKS and CDR2 is YYEKEE in the germline V gene (reference sequence). This CDR3 region has 15 residues. V was clipped by 4 bases and J by 5 bases, with 16 bases between them.

This clone is a singleton in its sample. This sequence joins TRBV28 and TRBJ2-1, with 8 bases that match TRBD1. The V gene's germline CDR1 is MDHEN and CDR2 SYDVKM. CDR3 length equals 12 residues. With V trimmed by 6 bases and J by 12 bases, 7 bases remained unmatched. CDR3 bases: TGTGCCAGCAGGATGGCCGGGACAGGGCAGTTCTTC. Encoded protein: CASRMAGTGQFF.

In its sample, this clone was seen once. Additional DNA sequences in this sample encode the identical CDR3. The chain has TRBV4-2 and TRBJ2-3; D is tentatively TRBD1 or TRBD2 (5 bases each). The V gene's germline CDR1 is LGHNA and CDR2 YNFKEQ. The V end was cut by 0 bases, the J end by 4 bases, with 14 bases between. This CDR3 region has 16 residues. In DNA form, the CDR3 reads TGTGCCAGCAGCCAAGAGTCGGGACGGGGCGCAGATACGCAGTATTTT. This codes for CASSQESGRGADTQYF.

The chain joins TRBV6-5 to TRBJ1-3, with unresolved D. Germline assignment: CDR1 MNHEY and CDR2 SVGAGI. The CDR3 totals 15 residues. The V and J ends lost 0 bases and 0 bases respectively, with 6 bases between them. The CDR3 region has the DNA TGTGCCAGCAGTTACTCCCAGAACTCTGGAAACACCATATATTTT. The encoded protein is CASSYSQNSGNTIYF.